This record covers a single T cell receptor (beta chain). Its antigen is not identified. This entry belongs to a study of cytomegalovirus exposure and HLA in healthy donors. Broader study findings: Indistinguishability led to the exclusion of some V segments, TRBV6-2 and TRBV6-3 included. In a later analysis, productive TCRs from donors in an Asian-associated ancestry cluster reportedly carried fewer N-insertions than the cohort mean.

Germline V gene sequence: CDR1 SGDLS, CDR2 YYNGEE. The CDR3 runs 14 residues. Unmatched junction bases numbered 9, after V lost 3 bases and J lost 8 bases. 60 Vbeta and 13 Jbeta primers were used in PCR. The repertoire was sequenced with immunoSEQ multiplex PCR; TCRdb's copy has only in-frame clones and lacks some. The repertoire holds 200,000 to 250,000 clones, with roughly four fifths as singletons. The sequence came from a woman between 40 and 55 years old in good health and CMV-seronegative. V usage is TRBV9 and J usage is TRBJ1-2; 8 bases are shared with TRBD1. Sequencing input: PBMCs. As DNA, the CDR3 is TGTGCCAGCAGCGGACAGGGGTTCACGGAAGGCTACACCTTC. Encoded protein: CASSGQGFTEGYTF.